These T cell receptor beta chains were read from a single sample in a study of cytomegalovirus exposure and HLA in healthy donors. TCRdb keeps only in-frame clones here, not all; method: immunoSEQ multiplex PCR. The sample records 95,000 to 150,000 clones, more than 70% being singletons. Sequenced material: PBMCs. The receptors stem from a man in his forties or fifties in good health and CMV-seronegative. Both conserved end residues are part of each CDR3. The D gene is left open where the match is weak.

CDR3: CASSLDGGRTQYF
V: TRBV11-2
D: TRBD2

CDR3: CSVGSSGANVLTF
V: TRBV29-1
D: -

CDR3: CASSRTGWLTGELFF
V: TRBV6-1
D: TRBD1

CDR3: CASNLDRVPNTIYF
V: TRBV7-8
D: TRBD1

CDR3: CASSSGRGSGRDEQFF
V: TRBV7-7
D: TRBD2

CDR3: CASSRGQANTGELFF
V: TRBV28
D: TRBD1

CDR3: CASSLEARVRDEKLFF
V: TRBV5-1
D: -

CDR3: CASSSHSGVSSYNEQFF
V: TRBV7-9
D: TRBD2

CDR3: CSVGTSSYNEQFF
V: TRBV29-1
D: TRBD2

CDR3: CASSQDLGVSYGYTF
V: TRBV4-3
D: -

CDR3: CASRSREGNQPQHF
V: TRBV2
D: -

CDR3: CASSEGRLSLVYEQYF
V: TRBV6-1
D: -

CDR3: CASSLLVGHEQFF
V: TRBV11-3
D: -

CDR3: CATSRSTSGGNTDTQYF
V: TRBV15
D: TRBD2

CDR3: CASSMRQGQETQYF
V: TRBV19
D: -

CDR3: CASSPLDIGASNYGYTF
V: TRBV5-1
D: -

CDR3: CASSQPGNTEAFF
V: TRBV4-3
D: -

CDR3: CASSSPGHLYGYTF
V: TRBV7-2
D: -

CDR3: CAWVRGTSGGEAQYF
V: TRBV30
D: TRBD2

CDR3: CAISGSFGGADRNQPQHF
V: TRBV10-3
D: -

CDR3: CASSPEWTGGAYEQYF
V: TRBV18
D: TRBD1

CDR3: CASRRSRQGLGETQYF
V: TRBV2
D: TRBD1

CDR3: CASSLGTGGGEQYF
V: TRBV7-9
D: TRBD1

CDR3: CASRQDRNGYTF
V: TRBV7-9
D: -

CDR3: CASSSLTSGTDTQYF
V: TRBV7-2
D: TRBD2

CDR3: CASSFPETGNYGYTF
V: TRBV7-2
D: -

CDR3: CAISDNREQGNGYTF
V: TRBV10-3
D: -

CDR3: CASSFGRETQYF
V: TRBV5-6
D: -

CDR3: CASREVGGDTGELFF
V: TRBV5-6
D: -

CDR3: CASTLPGQGFAEAFF
V: TRBV28
D: -

CDR3: CASKRGPLTEAFF
V: TRBV19
D: -

CDR3: CASSYSSGTANYEQYF
V: TRBV6-6
D: TRBD1

CDR3: CASSYLGQQNNSPLHF
V: TRBV5-1
D: -

CDR3: CASSQDRRVFAEAFF
V: TRBV4-3
D: -

CDR3: CASSFSPGSGDEQYF
V: TRBV5-1
D: -

CDR3: CASSRGSTENYGYTF
V: TRBV18
D: -

CDR3: CASSQGGSYEQYF
V: TRBV4-1
D: -

CDR3: CASSYGGAYDNEQFF
V: TRBV7-2
D: TRBD2

CDR3: CASSYSRGRFSEQYF
V: TRBV6-5
D: TRBD1

CDR3: CASSASVAGRSIRELFF
V: TRBV6-1
D: -

CDR3: CASSLSGAGGWSGYTF
V: TRBV27
D: TRBD1

CDR3: CASSGTRTDTQYF
V: TRBV28
D: -

CDR3: CSYRGRTYEQYF
V: TRBV29-1
D: TRBD1

CDR3: CASSLWPGRGTEAFF
V: TRBV27
D: -

CDR3: CATSLLRTGGYTF
V: TRBV15
D: TRBD1

CDR3: CASSLVAREETQYF
V: TRBV7-2
D: -

CDR3: CASSGGQVGTEAFF
V: TRBV19
D: TRBD1

CDR3: CASSEARNFDNYGYTF
V: TRBV2
D: -

CDR3: CASSRRGGQNEKLFF
V: TRBV5-4
D: TRBD1

CDR3: CASLEGMDGYTF
V: TRBV11-2
D: -

CDR3: CASSSGSVNTEAFF
V: TRBV6-1
D: -

CDR3: CASSLSRQVSNQPQHF
V: TRBV27
D: -

CDR3: CASSPSMAGHTEAFF
V: TRBV19
D: -

CDR3: CASSGQGLAGGTDTQYF
V: TRBV6-1
D: TRBD2

CDR3: CASVTGGLGEAFF
V: TRBV7-9
D: -

CDR3: CASSSKETQYF
V: TRBV18
D: -

CDR3: CASQDRGQGTQYF
V: TRBV19
D: TRBD1

CDR3: CASSLTSRDNEQFF
V: TRBV7-3
D: -

CDR3: CASSGGLAGYNEQFF
V: TRBV25-1
D: TRBD2